A selection of T cell receptor beta chains follows, all from one sample in a study of post-analysis software for immune sequencing data. TCRdb redid the calling of the PCR reads with MiXCR, one entry per CDR3 protein. The sample carries approximately 400,000 distinct CDR3 sequences, about a third recorded once. Sequenced: blood. The receptors come from a girl under 18 with multiple sclerosis. Both conserved end residues are part of each CDR3. Fields, in order: V gene, J gene, CDR3 protein.

TRBV11-2	TRBJ1-6	CASSLVRQSSYNSPLHF
TRBV7-9	TRBJ2-7	CASSPGTSLVHEQYF
TRBV2	TRBJ1-1	CASTPDTDTEAFF
TRBV12-3/TRBV12-4	TRBJ1-5	CASSLAAKRPQHF
TRBV15	TRBJ1-1	CATSRGTNTEAFF
TRBV4-1	-	CASSRNSLYEQYF
TRBV7-2	TRBJ2-7	CASSSRQGGDEQYF
TRBV2	TRBJ2-3	CASSPLAGGPTDTQYF
TRBV12-3/TRBV12-4	TRBJ1-3	CASRDRGGNTIYF
TRBV5-5	TRBJ2-7	CASSLAGTQDYEQYF
TRBV21-1	TRBJ2-3	CASSKGSGYTDTQYF
TRBV5-1	TRBJ2-1	CASSPSGGYGEQFF
TRBV2	TRBJ2-5	CASSPDWTETQYF
TRBV28	TRBJ2-5	CASGTGVQETQYF
TRBV12-3/TRBV12-4	TRBJ1-5	CASSGRNNQPQHF
TRBV6-1	TRBJ1-5	CASSDRPWQGHQPQHF
TRBV20-1	TRBJ2-3	CSARAYRRERADTQYF
TRBV3-1	TRBJ2-4	CASSHGVAKNIQYF
TRBV27	TRBJ2-3	CASSSPGGQTDTQYF
TRBV2	TRBJ2-3	CASSEVNWGNSSGTQYF
TRBV9	TRBJ2-5	CASSIEGLSPQETQYF
TRBV24-1	TRBJ1-2	CATSGATATGDYGYTF
TRBV5-5	TRBJ1-1	CASSLEGSASGNTEAFF
TRBV12-3/TRBV12-4	TRBJ2-7	CASRDGLSYEQYF
TRBV5-5	TRBJ2-5	CASSSQGQETQYF
TRBV29-1	TRBJ2-1	CSVEPTGLAGAPYNEQFF
TRBV4-2	TRBJ2-1	CASSPRERPETGEQFF
TRBV27	TRBJ2-7	CASSLKPQGYEQYF
TRBV20-1	TRBJ1-5	CSARDPSSGGQPQHF
TRBV9	TRBJ2-1	CASSVGGGGYGETQFF
TRBV4-2	TRBJ1-4	CASGHRSSNEKLFF
TRBV7-9	TRBJ1-2	CASNPGGNYGYTF
TRBV12-3/TRBV12-4	TRBJ2-3	CASSLVSPGAGDTQYF
TRBV29-1	TRBJ2-7	CSVLQGASYEQYF
TRBV6-1	TRBJ1-6	CASWIFGSPLHF
TRBV4-3	TRBJ2-1	CASSQDPPDNEQFF
TRBV4-3	TRBJ2-7	CASSLQSTGSYEQYF
TRBV7-9	TRBJ2-7	CASSYHRGVGEQYF
TRBV20-1	TRBJ2-1	CSARGDRETYNEQFF
TRBV7-2	TRBJ2-5	CASSWGGRQETQYF
TRBV13	TRBJ2-3	CASSLSEEAYTDTQYF